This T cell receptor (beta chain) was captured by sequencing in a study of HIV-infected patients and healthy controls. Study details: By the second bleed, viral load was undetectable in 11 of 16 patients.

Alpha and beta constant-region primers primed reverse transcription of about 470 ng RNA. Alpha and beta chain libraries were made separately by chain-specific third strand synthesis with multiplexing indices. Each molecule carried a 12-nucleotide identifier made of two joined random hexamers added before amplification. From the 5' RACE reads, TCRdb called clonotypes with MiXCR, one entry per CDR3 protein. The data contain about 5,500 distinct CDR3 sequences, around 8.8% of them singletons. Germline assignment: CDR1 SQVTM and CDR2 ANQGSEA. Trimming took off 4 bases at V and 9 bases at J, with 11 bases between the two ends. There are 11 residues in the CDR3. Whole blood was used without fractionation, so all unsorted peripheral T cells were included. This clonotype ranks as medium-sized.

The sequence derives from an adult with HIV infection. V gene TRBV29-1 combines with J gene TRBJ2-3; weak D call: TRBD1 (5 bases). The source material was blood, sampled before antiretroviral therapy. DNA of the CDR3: TGCAGCGTTGGAACCGGACAAACGCAGTATTTT. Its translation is CSVGTGQTQYF.